Each of the 4 T cell receptor beta chains below was sequenced from the same sample in a study of response to subunit inactivated influenza vaccine. TCRdb recomputed calls from the RT-PCR reads with MiXCR, one row per CDR3 protein. The sample has around 540,000 distinct CDR3 sequences, 10% to 15% seen once; the top ten hold more than 8.5%. The material was PBMCs from blood, obtained on the day of vaccination. The receptor source for this set is a man aged 45-60 years who received an inactivated influenza vaccine.

This chain links TRBV20-1 with TRBJ2-7, with a weak D call TRBD1 (5 bases). Germline CDR1 DFQATT, CDR2 SNEGSKA (reference sequence). V lost 2 bases to trimming and J lost 3 bases, with 8 bases between them. The CDR3 length is 12 residues. The CDR3, as DNA: TGCAGTGCTAGATATGACAGCTACGAGCAGTACTTC. This translates into CSARYDSYEQYF.

This clonotype was detected a few times. The chain has TRBV19 and TRBJ2-7; TRBD2 is a possible D gene (5 bases). Trimming shortened V by 3 bases and J by 2 bases, and 8 bases separated the two germline ends. The CDR3 contains 13 residues. Germline CDR1 is LNHDA and CDR2 is SQIVND (reference sequence). CDR3 bases: TGTGCCAGTAGTATGGGAGCGGCCTACGAGCAGTACTTC. Its protein is CASSMGAAYEQYF.

This clonotype was counted at least ten times. The chain uses TRBV2 and TRBJ2-3; 9 bases agree with TRBD2. CDR1 and CDR2 (germline): SNHLY, FYNNEI. This CDR3 is built from 18 residues. Unmatched junction bases numbered 10, after V lost 1 base and J lost 2 bases. CDR3 nucleotides: TGTGCCAGCAGTGAAGGTCGATGGGGCGGGGGGGACACAGATACGCAGTATTTT. It is translated as CASSEGRWGGGDTDTQYF.

As for this clonotype: Since a much larger clone is just one base distant, this may be a read error. The chain combines TRBV12-3 or TRBV12-4 with TRBJ2-7; possible D gene TRBD1, 5 bases. Trimming shortened V by 3 bases and J by 3 bases, and 9 bases separated the two germline ends. The CDR3 length is 13 residues. DNA of the CDR3: TGTGCCAGCAGTTTGGACACCTTCTACGAGCAGTACTTC. Residues: CASSLDTFYEQYF.